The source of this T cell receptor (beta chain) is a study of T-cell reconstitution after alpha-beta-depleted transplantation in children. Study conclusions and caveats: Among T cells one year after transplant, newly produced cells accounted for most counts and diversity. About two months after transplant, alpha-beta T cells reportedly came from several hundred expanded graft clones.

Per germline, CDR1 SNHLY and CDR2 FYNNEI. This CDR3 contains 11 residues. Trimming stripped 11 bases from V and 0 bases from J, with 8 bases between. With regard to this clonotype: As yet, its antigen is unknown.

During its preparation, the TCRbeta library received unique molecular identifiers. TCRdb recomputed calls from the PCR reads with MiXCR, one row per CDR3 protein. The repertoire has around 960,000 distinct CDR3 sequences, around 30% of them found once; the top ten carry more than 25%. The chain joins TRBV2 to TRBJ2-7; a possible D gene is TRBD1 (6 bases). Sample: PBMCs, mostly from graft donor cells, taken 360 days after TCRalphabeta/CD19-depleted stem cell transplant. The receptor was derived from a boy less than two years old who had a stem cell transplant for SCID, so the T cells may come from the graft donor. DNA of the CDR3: TGTGCCGTGGACAGCTCCTACGAGCAGTACTTC. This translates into CAVDSSYEQYF.